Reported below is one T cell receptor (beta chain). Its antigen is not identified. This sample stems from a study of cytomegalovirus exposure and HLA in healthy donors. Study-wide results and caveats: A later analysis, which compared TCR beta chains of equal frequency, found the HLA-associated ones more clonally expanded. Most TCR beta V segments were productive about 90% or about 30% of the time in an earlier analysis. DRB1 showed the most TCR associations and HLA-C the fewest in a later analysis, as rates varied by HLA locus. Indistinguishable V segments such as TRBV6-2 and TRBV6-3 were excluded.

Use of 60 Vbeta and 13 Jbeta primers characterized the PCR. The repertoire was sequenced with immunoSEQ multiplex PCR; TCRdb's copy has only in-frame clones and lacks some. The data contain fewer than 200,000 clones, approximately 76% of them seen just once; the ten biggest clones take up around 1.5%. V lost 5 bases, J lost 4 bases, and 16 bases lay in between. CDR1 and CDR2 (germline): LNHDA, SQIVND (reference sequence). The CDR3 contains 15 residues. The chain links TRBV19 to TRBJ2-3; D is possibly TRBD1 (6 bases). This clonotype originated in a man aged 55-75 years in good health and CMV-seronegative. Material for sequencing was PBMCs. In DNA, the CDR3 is TGTGCCAGTAGTCCCGGGACATACCAACCAGATACGCAGTATTTT. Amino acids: CASSPGTYQPDTQYF.